The clone carrying this TCR beta chain turned up a few times. The target antigen is unknown. The study reverse transcribed the entire isolated RNA, so it sequenced expressed TCRB transcripts. About 3.6 million reads was the average for naive, central memory and regulatory T cell samples. Clones were sequenced by immunoSEQ multiplex PCR, and TCRdb holds only the in-frame ones, with some missing. The sample consists of about 650,000 clones, 12% of them appearing once. This entry comes from a study of beta chain features in type 1 diabetes. Germline values: CDR1 SGHTA, CDR2 FQGNSA. The CDR3 covers 14 residues. V shed 6 bases and J shed 0 bases, with 9 bases lying between them. Every participating donor gave one draw, a heparinised blood sample averaging about 100 mL. Purity exceeding 95% was reached by all sorted populations. Broader study findings: VDJ junctions from type 1 diabetes patients carried fewer insertions and larger deletions. Within each of all four CD4+ subsets, Type 1 diabetes patients had TCRB CDR3s that were moderately but significantly shorter.

This clonotype was obtained from a man younger than 40 with type 1 diabetes. The chain uses TRBV7-2 and TRBJ1-3, with D unclear. Sequencing was carried out using naive CD4+ T cells from blood. The CDR3 DNA reads TGTGCCAGCAGGGGCCCTAGCTCTGGAAACACCATATATTTT. Its translation is CASRGPSSGNTIYF. The full variable domain, with the rest looked up from reference TRBV7-2 and TRBJ1-3, is GAGVSQSPSNKVTEKGKDVELRCDPISGHTALYWYRQSLGQGLEFLIYFQGNSAPDKSGLPSDRFSAERTGGSVSTLTIQRTQQEDSAVYLCASRGPSSGNTIYFGEGSWLTVV.